This is a list of T cell receptor beta chains from one sample in a study of T cells after yellow fever vaccination. MiXCR, run by TCRdb on the 5' RACE reads, gives a single entry per CDR3 protein. Altogether a few hundred thousand distinct CDR3 sequences are present, about 9.9% being singletons, with the ten largest covering around 18%. The sample consisted of PBMCs, taken on the day of the first yellow fever vaccination. The origin of the receptors is a man between 18 and 29 years old who received the YFV17D yellow fever vaccine. Both conserved end residues are part of each CDR3. The D gene is left open where the match is weak. Part of the rows lack a size; the others show once, few, many or a class for expanded clones.

abundance: few; v_gene: TRBV20-1; j_gene: TRBJ1-5; d_gene: .; CDR3nt: TGCAGTGCTAGATTGGGAAGGAATCAGCCCCAGCATTTT; CDR3aa: CSARLGRNQPQHF
abundance: once; v_gene: TRBV6-5; j_gene: TRBJ2-4; d_gene: .; CDR3nt: TGTGCCAGCAGTTACATTAGAGCCAGGGACATTCAGTACTTC; CDR3aa: CASSYIRARDIQYF
abundance: few; v_gene: TRBV7-9; j_gene: TRBJ2-1; d_gene: TRBD2; CDR3nt: TGTGCCAGCAGCGCCCCTAGCGGGGTCGGTAATGAGCAGTTCTTC; CDR3aa: CASSAPSGVGNEQFF
abundance: few; v_gene: TRBV11-2; j_gene: TRBJ2-3; d_gene: TRBD2; CDR3nt: TGTGCCAGCAGCTTATATCTTAGGCGGGGGGCGTTCACAGATACGCAGTATTTT; CDR3aa: CASSLYLRRGAFTDTQYF
abundance: .; v_gene: TRBV5-1; j_gene: TRBJ1-2; d_gene: .; CDR3nt: TGCGCCAGCAGCTTGACGGGACCAGGATCCGGGGGTGGCTACACCTTC; CDR3aa: CASSLTGPGSGGGYTF
abundance: few; v_gene: TRBV2; j_gene: TRBJ1-1; d_gene: .; CDR3nt: TGTGCCAGCCCAACGACAGGCGCCAACACTGAAGCTTTCTTT; CDR3aa: CASPTTGANTEAFF
abundance: .; v_gene: TRBV4-3; j_gene: TRBJ1-1; d_gene: .; CDR3nt: TGCGCCAGCAGCCAAGATGAGGGGCCGGGACGCCGGGTGAACACTGAAGCTTTCTTT; CDR3aa: CASSQDEGPGRRVNTEAFF
abundance: .; v_gene: TRBV20-1; j_gene: TRBJ1-1; d_gene: .; CDR3nt: TGCAGTGCTAGTTATGAAGGGTCGGCTGAAGCTTTCTTT; CDR3aa: CSASYEGSAEAFF
abundance: many; v_gene: TRBV6-5; j_gene: TRBJ2-3; d_gene: TRBD2; CDR3nt: TGTGCCAGCAGTTACCCGGGACTAGCGGGGGACGCTCGGGCACCGACGCAGTATTTT; CDR3aa: CASSYPGLAGDARAPTQYF
abundance: .; v_gene: TRBV7-9; j_gene: TRBJ2-7; d_gene: TRBD1; CDR3nt: TGTGCCAGCAGCAAAAAGGGACAGTCGTACGAGCAGTACTTC; CDR3aa: CASSKKGQSYEQYF
abundance: .; v_gene: TRBV19; j_gene: TRBJ2-5; d_gene: .; CDR3nt: TGTGCCACCACATCGGGGCCATTACAGACCCAGTACTTC; CDR3aa: CATTSGPLQTQYF
abundance: .; v_gene: TRBV28; j_gene: TRBJ2-3; d_gene: .; CDR3nt: TGTGCCAGCAGTACCCTCGGTAGCACAGATACGCAGTATTTT; CDR3aa: CASSTLGSTDTQYF
abundance: .; v_gene: TRBV20-1; j_gene: TRBJ2-3; d_gene: .; CDR3nt: TGCAGTGCTAGTCGGCGCACAGATACGCAGTATTTT; CDR3aa: CSASRRTDTQYF
abundance: .; v_gene: TRBV6-5; j_gene: TRBJ2-2; d_gene: TRBD2; CDR3nt: TGTGCCAGCAGTTACCCGACTAGCGGGACCGGGGAGCTGTTTTTT; CDR3aa: CASSYPTSGTGELFF
abundance: .; v_gene: TRBV30; j_gene: TRBJ1-1; d_gene: .; CDR3nt: TGTGCCTGGATGCAGACTGAAGCTTTCTTT; CDR3aa: CAWMQTEAFF
abundance: many; v_gene: TRBV7-2; j_gene: TRBJ1-5; d_gene: .; CDR3nt: TGTGCCAGCAGCAGACAGAGCAATCAGCCCCAGCATTTT; CDR3aa: CASSRQSNQPQHF
abundance: .; v_gene: TRBV5-6; j_gene: TRBJ2-3; d_gene: TRBD1; CDR3nt: TGTGCCAGCAGCACCGACAGGGGGCGCATTTTGGATACGCAGTATTTT; CDR3aa: CASSTDRGRILDTQYF
abundance: few; v_gene: TRBV9; j_gene: TRBJ2-3; d_gene: .; CDR3nt: TGTGCCAGCAGCGTAGGGGGGGGCACGCAGTATTTT; CDR3aa: CASSVGGGTQYF
abundance: .; v_gene: TRBV27; j_gene: TRBJ2-3; d_gene: TRBD2; CDR3nt: TGTGCCAGCAGTCCCTTTAGCGGGCCAAGCACAGATACGCAGTATTTT; CDR3aa: CASSPFSGPSTDTQYF
abundance: .; v_gene: TRBV20-1; j_gene: TRBJ1-4; d_gene: .; CDR3nt: TGCAGTGCTAGCCCCACCCTGGGGGCTCATCGGGAAAAACTGTTTTTT; CDR3aa: CSASPTLGAHREKLFF
abundance: .; v_gene: TRBV4-1; j_gene: TRBJ2-4; d_gene: .; CDR3nt: TGCGCCAGCAGCCAAGGGGGTCAGGGAAGTCTATCCAAAAACATTCAGTACTTC; CDR3aa: CASSQGGQGSLSKNIQYF
abundance: many; v_gene: TRBV5-1; j_gene: TRBJ1-5; d_gene: .; CDR3nt: TGCGCCAGCAGCCCGGGTGTTAGCAGTCTCGGTCAGCCCCAGCATTTT; CDR3aa: CASSPGVSSLGQPQHF
abundance: .; v_gene: TRBV6-1; j_gene: TRBJ2-7; d_gene: TRBD1; CDR3nt: TGTGCCGGCAGGAACAGGGGCTACGAGCAGTACTTC; CDR3aa: CAGRNRGYEQYF
abundance: many; v_gene: TRBV18; j_gene: TRBJ2-7; d_gene: .; CDR3nt: TGTGCCAGCTCACCACCGACGCAGGATCCCCACGAGCAGTACTTC; CDR3aa: CASSPPTQDPHEQYF
abundance: many; v_gene: TRBV6-5; j_gene: TRBJ2-1; d_gene: TRBD2; CDR3nt: TGTGCCAGCAGTTCCTTCGGGACTAGGGGTCCCAATGAGCAGTTCTTC; CDR3aa: CASSSFGTRGPNEQFF
abundance: .; v_gene: TRBV18; j_gene: TRBJ1-5; d_gene: .; CDR3nt: TGTGCCAGCTCCACCAGTGGGCCGAATAGCAATCAGCCCCAGCATTTT; CDR3aa: CASSTSGPNSNQPQHF
abundance: few; v_gene: TRBV11-2; j_gene: TRBJ1-1; d_gene: .; CDR3nt: TGTGCCAGCAGCTTAGGGGAGGAGAACACTGAAGCTTTCTTT; CDR3aa: CASSLGEENTEAFF
abundance: few; v_gene: TRBV29-1; j_gene: TRBJ1-2; d_gene: .; CDR3nt: TGCAGCGTTAACATAGGACCGGCGCACTATGGCTACACCTTC; CDR3aa: CSVNIGPAHYGYTF
abundance: .; v_gene: TRBV20-1; j_gene: TRBJ2-7; d_gene: TRBD1; CDR3nt: TGCAGTGCTAGGGACCCTCAGGGGGCGGGCGAGCAGTACTTC; CDR3aa: CSARDPQGAGEQYF
abundance: few; v_gene: TRBV5-1; j_gene: TRBJ2-1; d_gene: .; CDR3nt: TGCGCCAGCAGCTTGGTAACCGGGACGAGTTCCTACAATGAGCAGTTCTTC; CDR3aa: CASSLVTGTSSYNEQFF
abundance: few; v_gene: TRBV12-3/TRBV12-4; j_gene: TRBJ2-3; d_gene: TRBD2; CDR3nt: TGTGCCAGCGGGGAGGGGCGGGTAGCGGGGGGGCCTGATACGCAGTATTTT; CDR3aa: CASGEGRVAGGPDTQYF
abundance: .; v_gene: TRBV20-1; j_gene: TRBJ2-5; d_gene: TRBD2; CDR3nt: TGCAGTGCTAGAATGCGGGGGGGCCTCGAGACCCAGTACTTC; CDR3aa: CSARMRGGLETQYF
abundance: .; v_gene: TRBV9; j_gene: TRBJ2-1; d_gene: .; CDR3nt: TGTGCCAGCAGTTCAGACAGATACTCCTACAATGAGCAGTTCTTC; CDR3aa: CASSSDRYSYNEQFF
abundance: few; v_gene: TRBV28; j_gene: TRBJ2-6; d_gene: .; CDR3nt: TGTGCCAGCAGTTTACAGGAGACCTCTGGGGCCAACGTCCTGACTTTC; CDR3aa: CASSLQETSGANVLTF
abundance: .; v_gene: TRBV7-9; j_gene: TRBJ2-1; d_gene: .; CDR3nt: TGTGCCACCATGGACGGTAGCTCCTACAATGAGCAGTTCTTC; CDR3aa: CATMDGSSYNEQFF
abundance: many; v_gene: TRBV5-5; j_gene: TRBJ1-4; d_gene: .; CDR3nt: TGTGCCAGCAGCCGCTCTCAGGAAAAACTGTTTTTT; CDR3aa: CASSRSQEKLFF
abundance: .; v_gene: TRBV5-4; j_gene: TRBJ2-5; d_gene: TRBD2; CDR3nt: TGTGCCAGCAGCTTGGGGGGACTAGCGGGGGTGTCGGAGACCCAGTACTTC; CDR3aa: CASSLGGLAGVSETQYF
abundance: .; v_gene: TRBV15; j_gene: TRBJ1-3; d_gene: .; CDR3nt: TGTGCCACCAGCAGGCAGACTGCGTCCACCATATATTTT; CDR3aa: CATSRQTASTIYF
abundance: .; v_gene: TRBV6-4; j_gene: TRBJ2-1; d_gene: .; CDR3nt: TGTGCCAGCAGTGACGGGGCTGGTACTGAGCAGTTCTTC; CDR3aa: CASSDGAGTEQFF
abundance: few; v_gene: TRBV30; j_gene: TRBJ1-1; d_gene: .; CDR3nt: TGTGCCTGGAAAAGGAACACTGAAGCTTTCTTT; CDR3aa: CAWKRNTEAFF
abundance: few; v_gene: TRBV20-1; j_gene: TRBJ1-2; d_gene: .; CDR3nt: TGCAGTGCTAGAGGAGAAAGCGGCTACACCTTC; CDR3aa: CSARGESGYTF
abundance: .; v_gene: TRBV20-1; j_gene: TRBJ2-4; d_gene: .; CDR3nt: TGCAGTGCTAGAGACGAGGTCGGACTACTAGCCAAAAACATTCAGTACTTC; CDR3aa: CSARDEVGLLAKNIQYF
abundance: .; v_gene: TRBV24-1; j_gene: TRBJ2-3; d_gene: .; CDR3nt: TGTGCCACCAGTGATTTGCAATCCGTGGAGACGCAGTATTTT; CDR3aa: CATSDLQSVETQYF
abundance: .; v_gene: TRBV5-1; j_gene: TRBJ1-1; d_gene: .; CDR3nt: TGCGCCAGCAGCTACGGACAGTCCACTGAAGCTTTCTTT; CDR3aa: CASSYGQSTEAFF
abundance: few; v_gene: TRBV29-1; j_gene: TRBJ1-1; d_gene: TRBD1; CDR3nt: TGCAGCGGCGGCAGGGGGTATGAAGCTTTCTTT; CDR3aa: CSGGRGYEAFF
abundance: .; v_gene: TRBV29-1; j_gene: TRBJ1-2; d_gene: .; CDR3nt: TGCAGCGTTGAAGGTGCTACTAACTATGGCTACACCTTC; CDR3aa: CSVEGATNYGYTF
abundance: .; v_gene: TRBV3-1; j_gene: TRBJ2-6; d_gene: .; CDR3nt: TGTGCCAGCAGCCTCAGCGATGGGGCCAACGTCCTGACTTTC; CDR3aa: CASSLSDGANVLTF
abundance: .; v_gene: TRBV27; j_gene: TRBJ2-5; d_gene: TRBD2; CDR3nt: TGTGCCAGCAGTTCTACTAGCGGGGGAGTTGAGACCCAGTACTTC; CDR3aa: CASSSTSGGVETQYF
abundance: few; v_gene: TRBV7-9; j_gene: TRBJ2-4; d_gene: TRBD1; CDR3nt: TGTGCCAGCAGCTTAGGTGGTTCGCAGGGGGACAAAAACATTCAGTACTTC; CDR3aa: CASSLGGSQGDKNIQYF
abundance: .; v_gene: TRBV3-1; j_gene: TRBJ2-3; d_gene: .; CDR3nt: TGTGCCAGCAGCGGGCCGGGACACCGCACAGATACGCAGTATTTT; CDR3aa: CASSGPGHRTDTQYF
abundance: .; v_gene: TRBV10-3; j_gene: TRBJ2-7; d_gene: TRBD1; CDR3nt: TGTGCCATCATGGGGACAGCGGACTCCTACGAGCAGTACTTC; CDR3aa: CAIMGTADSYEQYF
abundance: few; v_gene: TRBV4-3; j_gene: TRBJ2-1; d_gene: .; CDR3nt: TGCGCCAGCAGCCAATGGGCCGCCGGGGGTGAGCAGTTCTTC; CDR3aa: CASSQWAAGGEQFF
abundance: few; v_gene: TRBV19; j_gene: TRBJ2-2; d_gene: .; CDR3nt: TGTGCCAGTAAGAGCGCCGGCGGCACCGGGGAGCTGTTTTTT; CDR3aa: CASKSAGGTGELFF
abundance: few; v_gene: TRBV9; j_gene: TRBJ2-1; d_gene: TRBD1; CDR3nt: TGTGCCAGCAGCATTAGGGGGCCCTACAATGAGCAGTTCTTC; CDR3aa: CASSIRGPYNEQFF